Below, 26 T cell receptor beta chains from the same sample are listed, as sequenced in a study of T cell responses to AZD1222 COVID-19 vaccine. Clones were read by immunoSEQ multiplex PCR, and TCRdb kept only the in-frame ones, dropping some. The sample has approximately 200,000 clones; 80% to 95% are singletons. Sequenced here: peripheral blood, sampled 28 days after the second AZD1222 dose. These receptors all come from an adult who received the AZD1222 COVID-19 vaccine.

The J gene is TRBJ2-5, the V gene TRBV6-5; D may be TRBD1 (5 bases). The CDR3 runs 15 residues. The V end lost 6 bases, the J end lost 5 bases, and 19 bases lay between the germline ends. CDR1 is MNHEY and CDR2 is SVGAGI in the germline V gene. This CDR3 reads CASRQGSPRWETQYF. The CDR3 coding sequence is TGTGCCAGCAGGCAGGGTAGCCCCAGGTGGGAGACCCAGTACTTC.

The chain couples TRBV27 to TRBJ2-7; unclear D gene. CDR1 MNHEY and CDR2 SMNVEV come from the germline V gene (reference sequence). The CDR3 sequence is 13 residues long. Trimming cost V 2 bases and J 4 bases, with 9 bases left between them. The CDR3 DNA is TGTGCCAGCAGTTTAGGGCAGCTGTACGAGCAGTACTTC. It specifies CASSLGQLYEQYF.

The chain joins TRBV9 to TRBJ2-3; perhaps TRBD2 as D (5 bases). The CDR3 spans 14 residues. CDR1 is SGDLS, CDR2 YYNGEE, per germline. V lost 0 bases, J lost 3 bases, and 8 bases lay in between. In nucleotides, the CDR3 is TGTGCCAGCAGCGTAGACGGGAAGACAGATACGCAGTATTTT. It codes for CASSVDGKTDTQYF.

The gene calls are TRBV7-8 and TRBJ1-3, with a possible D match to TRBD1 (5 bases). Trimming cost V 4 bases and J 3 bases, with 16 bases left between them. The CDR3 loop spans 16 amino acids. From germline, CDR1 is SGHVS and CDR2 FQNEAQ. CDR3 in amino acids: CASSWRPGRGGNTIYF. The CDR3 region has the DNA TGTGCCAGCAGCTGGCGGCCGGGAAGGGGTGGAAACACCATATATTTT. Variable domain in full (rest from reference TRBV7-8 and TRBJ1-3): GAGVSQSPRYKVAKRGQDVALRCDPISGHVSLFWYQQALGQGPEFLTYFQNEAQLDKSGLPSDRFFAERPEGSVSTLKIQRTQQEDSAVYLCASSWRPGRGGNTIYFGEGSWLTVV.

This chain uses TRBV2 with TRBJ2-4, with D perhaps assigned TRBD1 or TRBD2 (5 bases each). Germline V CDR1 and CDR2: SNHLY, FYNNEI. Deletions cut 4 bases from V and 12 bases from J, with 13 bases between. The CDR3 totals 12 residues. The CDR3 region is CASSVLRGRQYF. CDR3 sequence (DNA): TGTGCCAGCAGTGTTCTTAGGGGACGTCAGTACTTC.

By share, this clone ranks as medium-sized (0.01 to 0.1%). Distinct nucleotide sequences in the sample also encode this CDR3. The gene calls are TRBV9 and TRBJ2-7, with TRBD1 as a possible D gene (5 bases). In germline, CDR1 is SGDLS, CDR2 YYNGEE. CDR3 length equals 13 residues. V dropped 3 bases and J dropped 2 bases, with 9 bases sitting between them. CDR3 loop: CASSETGAYEQYF. The CDR3 nucleotides read TGTGCCAGCAGCGAAACAGGTGCCTACGAGCAGTACTTC.

The genes are TRBV7-2 and TRBJ2-3; D is undetermined. The CDR3 sequence is 14 residues long. The V gene lost 1 base and the J gene lost 0 bases, with 5 bases spanning the gap. In germline, CDR1 is SGHTA, CDR2 FQGNSA. The DNA for the CDR3 is TGTGCCAGCAGCTTAGGATTTAGCACAGATACGCAGTATTTT. Translated: CASSLGFSTDTQYF.

CDR3 bases: TGTGCCAGCAGTTTATCAGGAAACGAGCAGTACTTC. It specifies CASSLSGNEQYF. The rearrangement links TRBV12-3 or TRBV12-4 to TRBJ2-7; D gene ambiguous. The germline V and J ends were trimmed by 2 bases and 5 bases, with 7 bases remaining between them. The CDR3 consists of 12 residues.

The V and J genes are TRBV9 and TRBJ1-2; D unclear. The CDR3 extends over 14 amino acids. Deletions cut 6 bases from V and 2 bases from J, with 14 bases between. Germline CDR1 SGDLS, CDR2 YYNGEE. The CDR3 loop reads CASTTPGENYGYTF. The CDR3 DNA reads as TGTGCCAGCACTACCCCTGGGGAGAACTATGGCTACACCTTC.

This rearrangement joins TRBV27 to TRBJ1-1; TRBD1 agrees at 8 bases. The V and J ends lost 8 bases and 1 base, in that order; junction bases with no gene match: 9. The CDR3 has 15 residues. Germline loops: CDR1 MNHEY, CDR2 SMNVEV (reference sequence). This CDR3 reads CASGPFGQGNTEAFF. DNA of the CDR3: TGTGCCAGCGGGCCGTTTGGACAGGGGAACACTGAAGCTTTCTTT.

This chain uses TRBV3-1 (or the pseudogene TRBV3-2) with TRBJ1-2; D unresolved. The germline gives CDR1 LGHDT, CDR2 YNNKEL (reference sequence). V was pared by 4 bases and J by 1 base, with 13 bases between. The CDR3 has 15 amino acids. CDR3 DNA sequence: TGTGCCAGCAGCCCGTCCTTTTGGGGTAACTATGGCTACACCTTC. Encoded protein: CASSPSFWGNYGYTF.

The V call is TRBV10-3, the J call TRBJ2-1; D might be TRBD1 (6 bases). Per the germline V gene, CDR1 is ENHRY and CDR2 is SYGVKD. CDR3 length equals 16 residues. Trimming shortened V by 10 bases and J by 5 bases, and 24 bases separated the two germline ends. CDR3 sequence: CATRDTRVLLHNEQFF. The CDR3 DNA sequence: TGTGCCACGAGGGACACCCGAGTCCTCTTACACAATGAGCAGTTCTTC.

The chain uses TRBV28 and TRBJ1-4, with D hard to call. Trimming took off 3 bases at V and 3 bases at J, with 8 bases between the two ends. Per germline, CDR1 MDHEN and CDR2 SYDVKM. The CDR3 contains 14 residues. For the CDR3, the DNA is TGTGCCAGCAGTTTCTGGCCAGCTAATGAAAAACTGTTTTTT. Translation gives CASSFWPANEKLFF.

This chain connects TRBV5-1 to TRBJ2-3, with TRBD2 matching over 9 bases. V shed 0 bases, J shed 0 bases, and the junction held 2 bases outside the gene matches. CDR1 is SGHRS, CDR2 YFSETQ, per germline. The CDR3 loop spans 16 amino acids. The CDR3 region is CASSLASGDSTDTQYF. In DNA, the CDR3 is TGCGCCAGCAGCTTGGCTAGCGGGGATAGCACAGATACGCAGTATTTT.

The rearrangement joins TRBV10-3 to TRBJ2-1; 8 bases are shared with TRBD2. CDR3 length: 17 residues. Germline V lookup: CDR1 ENHRY, CDR2 SYGVKD. The V segment lost 0 bases and the J segment 0 bases; nucleotides outside the gene matches: 4. This CDR3 reads CAISESSGKSSYNEQFF. CDR3 in DNA: TGTGCCATCAGTGAGTCTAGCGGGAAGAGCTCCTACAATGAGCAGTTCTTC.

This rearrangement joins TRBV2 to TRBJ1-6, with D perhaps TRBD1 (5 bases). This CDR3 has 15 amino acids. In germline, CDR1 is SNHLY, CDR2 FYNNEI. V shed 3 bases and J shed 8 bases, with 14 bases lying between them. The CDR3 is CASSDRDPRDSPLHF. The CDR3 nucleotides are TGTGCCAGCAGTGACCGGGACCCGAGGGATTCACCCCTCCACTTT.

J is TRBJ2-7 and V is TRBV29-1; possibly TRBD1 or TRBD2 for D (5 bases each). Deletions cut 0 bases from V and 3 bases from J, with 15 bases between. Germline CDR1 reads SQVTM; CDR2 reads ANQGSEA. CDR3 size: 15 residues. CDR3 DNA sequence: TGCAGCGTTGAAGATCGCGCAGGGAGCGTCTACGAGCAGTACTTC. Its translation: CSVEDRAGSVYEQYF.

The genes are TRBV28 and TRBJ1-1; D is ambiguous. The CDR3 is 13 residues long. Trimming took off 5 bases at V and 6 bases at J, with 13 bases between the two ends. CDR1 is MDHEN and CDR2 is SYDVKM in the germline V gene. DNA of the CDR3: TGTGCCAGCAGTCATCGTCTGGAGCCTGAAGCTTTCTTT. It yields the protein CASSHRLEPEAFF.

CDR3 in DNA: TGTGCCAGCAGCCCGCTCGCGGGGCAGATCTCCTACGAGCAGTACTTC. This encodes CASSPLAGQISYEQYF. The chain uses TRBV5-4 and TRBJ2-7; a possible D gene is TRBD2 (6 bases). Germline V gene data show CDR1 as SGHNT and CDR2 as YYREEE (reference sequence). The germline V and J ends were trimmed by 4 bases and 0 bases, with 17 bases remaining between them. The CDR3 loop spans 16 amino acids.

This CDR3 reads CASSLAVGIPYEQYF. The DNA of the CDR3 is TGTGCCAGCAGCTTAGCGGTTGGGATTCCCTACGAGCAGTACTTC. V is TRBV7-2 and J is TRBJ2-7, with D unclear. V dropped 0 bases and J dropped 2 bases, with 11 bases sitting between them. The CDR3 contains 15 residues. CDR1 SGHTA and CDR2 FQGNSA come from the germline V gene.

As DNA, the CDR3 is TGTGCCAGCAGCTTAAACAGTGGAAACACCATATATTTT. It is translated as CASSLNSGNTIYF. V usage is TRBV7-8 and J usage is TRBJ1-3; D remains ambiguous. The CDR3 has 13 residues. In germline, CDR1 is SGHVS, CDR2 FQNEAQ. The V end lost 2 bases, the J end lost 3 bases, and 5 bases lay between the germline ends.

This clone was recorded only once. V is TRBV19 and J is TRBJ1-2; maybe TRBD1 (5 bases). The CDR3 runs to 16 residues. V lost 6 bases to trimming and J lost 4 bases, with 21 bases between them. CDR1 and CDR2 from the germline V gene are LNHDA and SQIVND (reference sequence). CDR3 protein: CASRTTRLQEIYGYTF. For the CDR3, the DNA is TGTGCCAGTAGGACTACCCGACTACAGGAGATCTATGGCTACACCTTC.

The rearrangement links TRBV7-6 to TRBJ1-6; D possibly corresponds to TRBD1 (5 bases). There are 15 residues in the CDR3. V was trimmed by 8 bases and J by 0 bases, leaving 11 bases between them. Germline CDR1 and CDR2: SGHVS and FNYEAQ. This CDR3 is CASSGGSSYNSPLHF. CDR3 coding DNA: TGTGCCAGCTCCGGGGGGAGCTCCTATAATTCACCCCTCCACTTT.

This rearrangement joins TRBV6-2 or TRBV6-3 to TRBJ2-7, with TRBD2 as a possible D gene (5 bases). V was trimmed by 6 bases and J by 2 bases, leaving 17 bases between them. The germline V gene encodes CDR1 MNHEY and CDR2 SVGEGT. The CDR3 spans 15 residues. The CDR3 spells CASSLAPGSPYEQYF. CDR3 in DNA: TGTGCCAGCAGCTTAGCGCCCGGATCCCCCTACGAGCAGTACTTC.

This clone was recorded a few times. The genes are TRBV5-1 and TRBJ2-5, with unresolved D. CDR1 is SGHRS and CDR2 is YFSETQ in the germline V gene. This CDR3 region has 15 residues. Trimming shortened V by 0 bases and J by 5 bases, and 14 bases separated the two germline ends. CDR3 in amino acids: CASSLVGMLEETQYF. CDR3 coding DNA: TGCGCCAGCAGCTTGGTAGGGATGTTGGAGGAGACCCAGTACTTC.

The table lists this clone with a few counts. J is TRBJ2-5 and V is TRBV18, with TRBD2 matching 7 bases. This CDR3 comprises 15 residues. Per germline, CDR1 KGHSH and CDR2 LQKENI. Germline trimming cut 2 bases from V and 0 bases from J; bases unmatched to any gene: 3. The CDR3 here is CASSPDGGYQETQYF. In DNA, the CDR3 is TGTGCCAGCTCACCAGACGGGGGGTACCAAGAGACCCAGTACTTC.